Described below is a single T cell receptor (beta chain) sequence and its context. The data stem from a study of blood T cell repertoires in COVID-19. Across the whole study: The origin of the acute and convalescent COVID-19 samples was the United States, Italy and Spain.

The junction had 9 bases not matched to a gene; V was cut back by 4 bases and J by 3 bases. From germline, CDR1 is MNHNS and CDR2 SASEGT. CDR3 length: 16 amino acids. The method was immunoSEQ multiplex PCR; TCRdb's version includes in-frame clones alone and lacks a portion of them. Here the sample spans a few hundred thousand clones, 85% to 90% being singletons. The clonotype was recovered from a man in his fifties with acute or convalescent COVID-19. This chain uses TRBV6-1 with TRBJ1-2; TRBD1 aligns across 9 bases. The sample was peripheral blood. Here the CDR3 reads CASSGSGTGLDYGYTF. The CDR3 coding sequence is TGTGCCAGCAGTGGGTCCGGGACAGGGTTGGACTATGGCTACACCTTC.